The following is a T cell receptor (beta chain) sequence with its context. A junction end diverges from the germline sequence, so it may reflect a read error. TCRdb passed the PCR reads through MiXCR, listing each CDR3 protein once. Of over 85,000 distinct CDR3 sequences in the sample, about half were seen once. The data were obtained in a study of CDR3 diversity in severe acne. The V gene's germline CDR1 is ENHRY and CDR2 SYGVKD. The CDR3 is made up of 15 amino acids. Input material: blood. The chain links TRBV10-3 to TRBJ1-3, with 7 bases aligning to TRBD1. This receptor was identified in a male donor with acne. The CDR3 bases are TGTGCCAGCAGTGTCACGACAGGGCAAGGAAACACCATGTATTTT. Residues: CASSVTTGQGNTMYF.